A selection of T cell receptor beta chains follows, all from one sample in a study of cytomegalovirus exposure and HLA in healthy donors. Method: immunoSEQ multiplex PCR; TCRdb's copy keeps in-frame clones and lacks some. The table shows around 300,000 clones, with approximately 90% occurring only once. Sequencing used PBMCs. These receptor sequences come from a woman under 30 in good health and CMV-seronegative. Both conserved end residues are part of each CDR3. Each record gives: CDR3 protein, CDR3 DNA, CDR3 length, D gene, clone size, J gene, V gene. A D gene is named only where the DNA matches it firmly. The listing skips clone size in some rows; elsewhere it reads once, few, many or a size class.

CASSSQGSAQSSSGNTIYF TGTGCCAGCAGCTCACAGGGCTCAGCTCAGTCTTCCTCTGGAAACACCATATATTTT 19 NA NA TRBJ1-3 TRBV7-8
CASSPTRTGAGYTDTQYF TGTGCCAGCAGTCCAACCAGGACAGGGGCGGGGTACACAGATACGCAGTATTTT 18 TRBD1 NA TRBJ2-3 TRBV5-6
CARTRDRDLNAIYF TGTGCCAGAACCCGGGACAGGGATCTAAATGCCATATATTTT 14 TRBD1 NA TRBJ1-3 TRBV2
CASSFLVPGVSNSPLHF TGTGCCAGCAGTTTCTTGGTTCCAGGGGTAAGCAATTCACCCCTCCACTTT 17 NA NA TRBJ1-6 TRBV27
CASSYNLGEVAYEQYF TGTGCCAGCAGTTACAACCTCGGGGAGGTCGCCTACGAGCAGTACTTC 16 NA NA TRBJ2-7 TRBV6-5
CASIKQTSGGSSGELFF TGTGCCAGCATCAAACAGACTAGCGGGGGTTCGAGCGGGGAGCTGTTTTTT 17 TRBD2 NA TRBJ2-2 TRBV5-4
CASRDGHLNTEAFF TGTGCCAGCAGAGACGGACACTTGAACACTGAAGCTTTCTTT 14 NA NA TRBJ1-1 TRBV27
CASTQGEVPWGYTF TGTGCCAGTACCCAGGGGGAGGTTCCTTGGGGCTACACCTTC 14 TRBD1 NA TRBJ1-2 TRBV19
CASSLSGGADSYEQYF TGCGCCAGCAGCTTGAGTGGTGGGGCAGACTCCTACGAGCAGTACTTC 16 NA NA TRBJ2-7 TRBV5-1
CAILDQGRGTEAFF TGTGCCATCCTGGATCAGGGAAGGGGAACTGAAGCTTTCTTT 14 NA NA TRBJ1-1 TRBV10-3
CASKNSWEYNAEAFF TGTGCCAGCAAAAACAGTTGGGAGTATAACGCTGAAGCTTTCTTT 15 NA NA TRBJ1-1 TRBV6-5
CASSLGTGGMGTEAFF TGTGCCAGCAGCTTAGGGACAGGGGGCATGGGGACTGAAGCTTTCTTT 16 TRBD1 NA TRBJ1-1 TRBV7-9
CASSDVGGVPRQGYYEQYF TGTGCCAGCAGTGACGTTGGGGGTGTTCCGAGACAGGGTTACTACGAGCAGTACTTC 19 TRBD1 NA TRBJ2-7 TRBV6-4
CASRPDSSSGNTIYF TGCGCCAGCAGGCCGGACAGCTCCTCTGGAAACACCATATATTTT 15 NA NA TRBJ1-3 TRBV5-1
CSSSPPGQGAREQYF TGTTCCAGCAGCCCCCCGGGACAGGGGGCGAGGGAGCAGTACTTC 15 TRBD1 NA TRBJ2-7 TRBV7-9
CASSLSAWTGETQYF TGTGCCAGCAGCTTATCTGCTTGGACAGGAGAGACCCAGTACTTC 15 TRBD1 NA TRBJ2-5 TRBV7-3
CASSLGSNMNTEAFF TGCGCCAGCAGCCTGGGCAGCAACATGAACACTGAAGCTTTCTTT 15 NA NA TRBJ1-1 TRBV4-1
CASSPTPLMDTQYF TGTGCCAGCAGCCCCACTCCCCTAATGGATACGCAGTATTTT 14 NA once TRBJ2-3 TRBV9
CASGRTGVGSGYTF TGCGCCAGCGGACGGACAGGGGTCGGGAGTGGCTACACCTTC 14 TRBD1 NA TRBJ1-2 TRBV5-1
CASSLGGQGRNTIYF TGTGCCAGCAGCTTGGGCGGACAGGGAAGAAACACCATATATTTT 15 TRBD1 NA TRBJ1-3 TRBV5-4
CASSYSMTGEAFF TGTGCCAGCAGTTACTCCATGACAGGGGAAGCTTTCTTT 13 TRBD1 NA TRBJ1-1 TRBV6-5
CATSRLVGYTEAFF TGTGCCACCAGCAGACTCGTCGGGTACACTGAAGCTTTCTTT 14 NA once TRBJ1-1 TRBV15
CASSELGQGLAKNIQYF TGTGCCAGCAGTGAATTGGGACAGGGACTAGCCAAAAACATTCAGTACTTC 17 TRBD1 NA TRBJ2-4 TRBV2
CASSLGRAGQPQHF TGTGCCAGCAGCTTGGGTCGGGCGGGTCAGCCCCAGCATTTT 14 NA NA TRBJ1-5 TRBV5-5
CASSQRADRDGYTF TGTGCCAGCAGCCAGAGAGCGGACAGGGACGGCTACACCTTC 14 TRBD1 NA TRBJ1-2 TRBV14
CASSTRDLPYNYGYTF TGTGCCAGTAGTACCCGAGATCTTCCTTATAACTATGGCTACACCTTC 16 NA once TRBJ1-2 TRBV19
CASSVTLCLAGGSGTGELFF TGTGCCAGCAGTGTAACCCTATGTCTAGCGGGGGGGTCGGGCACCGGGGAGCTGTTTTTT 20 TRBD2 few TRBJ2-2 TRBV6-4
CASSPSGTTNNEQFF TGTGCCAGCTCACCATCGGGGACTACCAACAATGAGCAGTTCTTC 15 TRBD2 few TRBJ2-1 TRBV18
CASSDRGLVTEAFF TGTGCCAGCAGTGACAGGGGATTAGTCACTGAAGCTTTCTTT 14 NA NA TRBJ1-1 TRBV2
CASSVATGQKDNEQFF TGTGCCAGCAGCGTAGCTACGGGACAGAAAGACAATGAGCAGTTCTTC 16 TRBD1 NA TRBJ2-1 TRBV9
CASSLGEYEQYF TGTGCCAGCAGCTTAGGAGAGTACGAGCAGTACTTC 12 NA NA TRBJ2-7 TRBV11-2
CASSPPQPGGASAYGYTF TGTGCCAGCTCGCCTCCCCAACCCGGGGGGGCATCAGCCTATGGCTACACCTTC 18 NA NA TRBJ1-2 TRBV18
CASQPTRETEAFF TGTGCCAGTCAACCCACGAGGGAAACTGAAGCTTTCTTT 13 NA once TRBJ1-1 TRBV2
CASSKLTSGTLKAYGYTF TGTGCCAGCAGTAAATTGACCTCCGGGACACTAAAAGCCTATGGCTACACCTTC 18 NA NA TRBJ1-2 TRBV27
CASSFTGIEAFF TGTGCCAGCAGTTTTACAGGCATTGAAGCTTTCTTT 12 NA NA TRBJ1-1 TRBV5-5
CASSTGGLLMDEQYF TGTGCCAGCAGCACGGGGGGACTCCTAATGGACGAGCAGTACTTC 15 TRBD2 NA TRBJ2-7 TRBV5-4
CASSHLRTGVPNEKLFF TGTGCCAGCAGCCATCTCCGGACAGGGGTCCCCAATGAAAAACTGTTTTTT 17 TRBD1 NA TRBJ1-4 TRBV11-2
CASSWGPMGQPQHF TGTGCCAGCAGTTGGGGGCCGATGGGTCAGCCCCAGCATTTT 14 NA NA TRBJ1-5 TRBV27
CASTGQGEGETEAFF TGTGCCAGCACGGGACAGGGGGAGGGAGAGACTGAAGCTTTCTTT 15 TRBD1 NA TRBJ1-1 TRBV7-9
CASSLGQGLGEKLFF TGTGCCAGCAGTCTCGGACAGGGGCTAGGTGAAAAACTGTTTTTT 15 TRBD1 NA TRBJ1-4 TRBV7-9
CASSSASSYNSPLHF TGCGCCAGCAGCTCAGCGAGCTCCTATAATTCACCCCTCCACTTT 15 NA NA TRBJ1-6 TRBV5-1
CASSQNIGTGKETQYF TGCGCCAGCAGCCAAAACATAGGGACAGGTAAAGAGACCCAGTACTTC 16 TRBD1 NA TRBJ2-5 TRBV4-1
CASSPPLAGGTYEQYF TGTGCCAGCAGCCCACCCTTAGCGGGGGGTACCTACGAGCAGTACTTC 16 TRBD2 NA TRBJ2-7 TRBV2